These 25 T cell receptor beta chains share one sample of origin, sequenced in a study of OX40 agonist ivuxolimab in advanced cancers. Using immunoSEQ multiplex PCR, the repertoire was profiled, and TCRdb retains in-frame clones only, with some absent. The sample contains 62,000 or so clones, about 90% of which appear only once. The specimen was CD4+ or CD8+ T cells sorted from blood, collected in a trial of the OX40 agonist ivuxolimab. These receptors all come from an adult with an advanced solid tumor such as melanoma, head and neck, liver or kidney cancer.

The chain has TRBV29-1 and TRBJ1-2, with D perhaps matching TRBD1 (6 bases). This CDR3 is 14 amino acids long. Trimming shortened V by 2 bases and J by 3 bases, and 13 bases separated the two germline ends. CDR1 SQVTM and CDR2 ANQGSEA come from the germline V gene. The CDR3 reads CSVEPGGADYGYTF. As DNA, the CDR3 is TGCAGCGTTGAACCGGGGGGCGCGGACTATGGCTACACCTTC.

This chain links TRBV5-1 with TRBJ2-6; D call uncertain. Trimming removed 5 bases at V and 3 bases at J, with 6 bases between. This CDR3 is built from 13 residues. CDR1 SGHRS and CDR2 YFSETQ come from the germline V gene. DNA for the CDR3: TGCGCCAGCAGTATGTTTGGGGCCAACGTCCTGACTTTC. Translated: CASSMFGANVLTF.

This clone was counted a single time. The V and J genes are TRBV12-5 and TRBJ2-7; TRBD2 matches at 11 bases. This CDR3 comprises 17 residues. The J segment lost 0 bases and the V segment lost 3 bases, leaving 7 bases of the junction unmatched. CDR1 and CDR2 (germline): LGHNT, FRNRAP. The CDR3 reads CASGFTTGTSGSYEQYF. The CDR3 DNA sequence: TGTGCTAGTGGTTTTACGACCGGGACTAGCGGCTCCTACGAGCAGTACTTC.

The CDR3 DNA reads as TGTGCCAGCAGCTCCTTAAAGGCTTCCTACGAGCAGTACTTC. Protein: CASSSLKASYEQYF. The gene calls are TRBV11-2 and TRBJ2-7; D ambiguous. Germline-derived CDR1 and CDR2 are SGHAT and FQNNGV. Between the trimmed V and J ends, which lost 4 bases and 1 base, there was a span of 11 bases. The CDR3 is made up of 14 amino acids.

This rearrangement joins TRBV7-2 to TRBJ1-4, with 7 bases identical to TRBD1. The CDR3 is 14 residues long. Germline CDR1 and CDR2: SGHTA and FQGNSA. The V and J ends lost 4 bases and 3 bases, in that order; junction bases with no gene match: 2. Here the CDR3 reads CASSWGQPNEKLFF. The CDR3 DNA follows: TGTGCCAGCAGCTGGGGACAGCCTAATGAAAAACTGTTTTTT.

V gene TRBV6-6 combines with J gene TRBJ2-7; 11 positions agree with TRBD2. Germline V gives CDR1 MNHNY, CDR2 SVGAGI (reference sequence). There are 15 residues in the CDR3. V was pared by 6 bases and J by 3 bases, with 7 bases of the junction left unmatched. The CDR3 bases are TGTGCCAGCAGATCCACTAGCGGGAGTTTCTACGAGCAGTACTTC. Translating gives CASRSTSGSFYEQYF.

The J gene is TRBJ2-1, the V gene TRBV7-8; 11 bases agree with TRBD2. Germline V gives CDR1 SGHVS, CDR2 FQNEAQ. This CDR3 is built from 17 residues. V trimming: 4 bases; J trimming: 3 bases; junction bases outside the gene matches: 8. CDR3 sequence: CASSSRTSGPHYNEQFF. CDR3 bases: TGTGCCAGCAGCTCCCGGACTAGCGGGCCTCACTACAATGAGCAGTTCTTC.

The chain carries TRBV5-1 and TRBJ2-7; the D is unclear. The CDR3 is 15 amino acids. V gave up 0 bases and J gave up 0 bases, with 10 bases separating them. Germline V CDR1 and CDR2: SGHRS, YFSETQ. CDR3: CASSLGVTTSYEQYF. CDR3 DNA sequence: TGCGCCAGCAGCTTGGGGGTGACCACCTCCTACGAGCAGTACTTC.

The genes are TRBV7-8 and TRBJ1-1, with 9 bases aligning to TRBD1. Losses at the gene ends were 5 bases for V and 1 base for J; bases not matched to a gene: 5. CDR3 length: 15 amino acids. Germline V CDR1 and CDR2: SGHVS, FQNEAQ. CDR3 sequence (DNA): TGTGCCAGCAGCCAGACAGGGGGTTGGAACACTGAAGCTTTCTTT. Translating gives CASSQTGGWNTEAFF.

This sequence joins TRBV30 and TRBJ2-3, with 12 bases aligning to TRBD2. The CDR3 runs 15 residues. After removal of 5 bases from V and 6 bases from J, the junction contained 9 bases not matched to a gene. Germline CDR1 is GTSNPN and CDR2 is SVGIG (reference sequence). CDR3 residues: CAWDPLAGGKDTQYF. The CDR3 DNA reads TGTGCCTGGGACCCTCTAGCGGGAGGGAAGGATACGCAGTATTTT.

V usage is TRBV28 and J usage is TRBJ2-7; D is unresolved. The CDR3 covers 12 residues. Trimming left V 3 bases short and J 6 bases short, with 9 bases between. Looked up from germline, CDR1 is MDHEN and CDR2 is SYDVKM. DNA for the CDR3: TGTGCCAGCAGTTTTAGGGTAAGCGAGCAGTACTTC. It yields the protein CASSFRVSEQYF.

A few counts support this clone. The CDR3 protein is CASSRDFRENTEAFF. CDR3 nucleotides: TGTGCCAGCTCACGGGACTTCAGGGAGAACACTGAAGCTTTCTTT. The rearrangement links TRBV18 to TRBJ1-1; TRBD1 is a possible D gene (5 bases). Germline V gene sequence: CDR1 KGHSH, CDR2 LQKENI. Trimming took 4 bases from V and 1 from J, leaving 13 bases between them. The CDR3 runs to 15 residues.

CDR3 amino acids: CASSPSPGHSYEQYF. Written as DNA, the CDR3 is TGCGCCAGCAGCCCCAGTCCGGGACACTCCTACGAGCAGTACTTC. This sequence joins TRBV5-1 and TRBJ2-7; perhaps TRBD1 as D (6 bases). The CDR3 loop spans 15 amino acids. Germline V gene lookup returns CDR1 SGHRS and CDR2 YFSETQ. V was pared by 4 bases and J by 0 bases, with 14 bases between.

V and J are TRBV5-1 and TRBJ2-1; TRBD2 matches 14 bases. V gave up 6 bases and J gave up 5 bases; unmatched junction bases: 13. In germline, CDR1 is SGHRS, CDR2 YFSETQ. The CDR3 is made up of 18 amino acids. CDR3 residues: CASTGTGSTSGRDNEQFF. The CDR3 coding sequence is TGCGCCAGCACTGGGACAGGGTCGACTAGCGGGAGGGACAATGAGCAGTTCTTC.

This chain connects TRBV28 to TRBJ1-4; TRBD1 matches 9 bases. The CDR3 totals 19 residues. In germline, CDR1 is MDHEN, CDR2 SYDVKM. V was pared by 4 bases and J by 7 bases, with 19 bases of the junction left unmatched. The CDR3 protein is CASSSQAWRPGQGSEKLFF. Written as DNA, the CDR3 is TGTGCCAGCAGTTCCCAAGCATGGAGACCGGGACAGGGTAGTGAAAAACTGTTTTTT.

This clone was observed once. The chain joins TRBV19 to TRBJ1-1; a weak D match, TRBD1 (5 bases). This CDR3 comprises 14 residues. Per germline, CDR1 LNHDA and CDR2 SQIVND (reference sequence). The V gene lost 3 bases and the J gene lost 1 base, with 9 bases spanning the gap. In DNA form, the CDR3 reads TGTGCCAGTAGTATCGGGGGGGAGAACACTGAAGCTTTCTTT. This codes for CASSIGGENTEAFF.

The chain uses TRBV27 and TRBJ2-7; possible D gene TRBD2, 6 bases. The CDR3 has 12 amino acids. The germline CDR1 and CDR2 sequences are MNHEY and SMNVEV (reference sequence). Deletions cut 8 bases from V and 3 bases from J, with 11 bases between. The CDR3 DNA follows: TGTGCCAGCCGGGGACTTGACTACGAGCAGTACTTC. Its translation: CASRGLDYEQYF.

V and J are TRBV19 and TRBJ2-7; 10 nucleotides align to TRBD2. The CDR3 has 14 amino acids. With V trimmed by 4 bases and J by 4 bases, 4 bases remained unmatched. CDR1 is LNHDA and CDR2 is SQIVND in the germline V gene (reference sequence). The CDR3 reads CASSTSGSMYEQYF. Here the CDR3 DNA reads TGTGCCAGTAGTACTAGCGGGAGTATGTACGAGCAGTACTTC.

The genes are TRBV19 and TRBJ2-5; no firm D call. V was cut by 1 base and J by 5 bases, with 11 bases left in between. This CDR3 comprises 14 residues. Germline V lookup: CDR1 LNHDA, CDR2 SQIVND (reference sequence). This CDR3 is CASSIGISVETQYF. In nucleotides, the CDR3 is TGTGCCAGTAGTATAGGGATTTCTGTGGAGACCCAGTACTTC.

The V and J genes are TRBV11-3 and TRBJ1-5, with D uncertain. The V and J ends lost 0 bases and 5 bases respectively, with 11 bases between them. Germline V gene data show CDR1 as SGHNT and CDR2 as YENEEA. The CDR3 extends over 15 amino acids. In nucleotides, the CDR3 is TGTGCCAGCAGCTTAGAATGGCAGCAGTATCAGCCCCAGCATTTT. It yields the protein CASSLEWQQYQPQHF.

The chain joins TRBV19 to TRBJ1-1; no reliable D call. Deletions cut 6 bases from V and 6 bases from J, with 20 bases between. The length of the CDR3 is 15 residues. Germline CDR1 and CDR2: LNHDA and SQIVND (reference sequence). Written as DNA, the CDR3 is TGTGCCAGTAGGGGCCTGGGGAGGTCGGAGGCTGAAGCTTTCTTT. It codes for CASRGLGRSEAEAFF. Filled out from reference TRBV19 and TRBJ1-1, the complete variable domain reads DGGITQSPKYLFRKEGQNVTLSCEQNLNHDAMYWYRQDPGQGLRLIYYSQIVNDFQKGDIAEGYSVSREKKESFPLTVTSAQKNPTAFYLCASRGLGRSEAEAFFGQGTRLTVV.

The CDR3 protein is CASTLLGEEGEKLFF. In DNA, the CDR3 is TGTGCCAGCACTTTATTGGGGGAGGAAGGTGAAAAACTGTTTTTT. This chain connects TRBV6-1 to TRBJ1-4; a possible D gene is TRBD1 (5 bases). The V gene's germline CDR1 is MNHNS and CDR2 SASEGT. The CDR3 sequence is 15 residues long. Trimming stripped 7 bases from V and 7 bases from J, with 19 bases between.

V usage is TRBV7-9 and J usage is TRBJ2-5; 10 positions match TRBD2. Judging by the DNA end, TRBJ2-7 fits better; the J call may be wrong. Germline-derived CDR1 and CDR2 are SEHNR and FQNEAQ (reference sequence). The CDR3 runs 15 residues. CDR3 region: CASSLEGLAHYEQYF. CDR3 DNA: TGTGCCAGCAGCTTAGAGGGACTAGCGCACTACGAGCAGTACTTC.

This chain uses TRBV28 with TRBJ2-1, with D possibly matching TRBD1 (5 bases). V shed 6 bases and J shed 7 bases, with 19 bases lying between them. Looked up from germline, CDR1 is MDHEN and CDR2 is SYDVKM. This CDR3 contains 15 residues. Here the CDR3 DNA reads TGTGCCAGCAGATCGTTCAGGGTGGTCGTGAATGAGCAGTTCTTC. It specifies CASRSFRVVVNEQFF. The full variable domain, with the rest looked up from reference TRBV28 and TRBJ2-1, is DVKVTQSSRYLVKRTGEKVFLECVQDMDHENMFWYRQDPGLGLRLIYFSYDVKMKEKGDIPEGYSVSREKKERFSLILESASTNQTSMYLCASRSFRVVVNEQFFGPGTRLTVL.

This sequence joins TRBV28 and TRBJ1-5, with TRBD1 identical over 11 bases. Germline assignment: CDR1 MDHEN and CDR2 SYDVKM. The CDR3 runs 17 residues. Trimming cost V 8 bases and J 0 bases; bases outside gene matches: 9. CDR3 sequence (DNA): TGTGCCAGCTCGGGACAGGGGGTGACGAATAGCAATCAGCCCCAGCATTTT. Translation: CASSGQGVTNSNQPQHF.